This T cell receptor (beta chain) derives from a study of shared clonotypes between healthy human individuals. This clone has a single count. TCRdb keeps only in-frame clones here, not all; method: immunoSEQ multiplex PCR. The data show 850,000 to 1,100,000 clones, 77% seen once. The germline CDR1 and CDR2 sequences are MDHEN and SYDVKM. This CDR3 region has 11 residues. Between the trimmed V and J ends, which lost 7 bases and 3 bases, there was a span of 7 bases. Sequencing used memory CD4+ T cells from PBMCs. Specified subset: CD45RA-negative fraction. The chain carries TRBV28 and TRBJ2-7, with D uncertain. This clonotype was obtained from a man younger than 35 in good health. Some clones in this sample may be carry-over from other donors' samples. The CDR3 reads CASTENYEQYF. The CDR3 coding sequence is TGTGCCAGCACGGAAAACTACGAGCAGTACTTC.